Sequencing of this T cell receptor (beta chain) was carried out in a study of OX40 agonist ivuxolimab in advanced cancers. For context, the study as a whole: Ivuxolimab was an agonistic, fully human IgG2 monoclonal antibody directed against OX40 (CD134), a costimulatory receptor. Among the 52 dose-escalation patients, about 20 had hepatocellular carcinoma, approximately 15 melanoma, 9 renal cell carcinoma and 9 head and neck cancer. Peripheral TCRbeta sequencing aimed to test whether ivuxolimab altered TCR sequence diversity and caused clonal T-cell expansion. The paper describes the monotherapy dose-escalation part (N ≈ 50 patients) of the phase I trial of ivuxolimab. Patients were allowed to have had prior anti-PD-1, anti-PD-L1 or anti-CTLA-4 therapy, and about 40% of the dose-escalation patients had been treated with checkpoint inhibitors. Partial responses occurred in three dose-escalation patients, of whom one had hepatocellular carcinoma and two had cutaneous melanoma. In the dose-escalation cohort, nearly 85% of patients were male, and the mean age was roughly 60 years with a range of roughly 20 to 79. Intravenous ivuxolimab was administered to patients every 2 weeks at six dose levels: 0.01, 0.1, 0.3, 1.5, 3 and 10 mg/kg. The paper's findings and limits, for the study overall: After ivuxolimab, more expanded clones were found on average in CD8+ T cells than in CD4+ T cells. The antigen specificity of the clonally expanded peripheral T cells was not determined. Low levels of normalized T-cell clonal expansion were also shown by some nonresponding patients. At doses of 0.1 to 3.0 mg/kg, clonal expansion of both CD4+ and CD8+ blood T cells was observed from baseline to week 6. In the 0.1-3.0 mg/kg groups, partial responders were among the patients with the lowest normalized peripheral clonal expansion, particularly in CD8+ T cells.

This clone occurred once. This receptor's antigen is unknown. No quality values exist for individual bases; no much larger clone is one base distant. Genomic DNA was isolated from the sorted cells so that the TCRbeta CDR3 region could be sequenced. TCRbeta CDR3 regions were sequenced using the immunoSEQ Assay. TCRdb retrieved this table from immuneACCESS and kept in-frame rearrangements only. Not all clones are present; in checked studies, unresolved V genes account for under half, and no reason is known for the remainder. This sample gives about 63,000 clones in total; around 90% of them show up just once. Around 4% of the sample goes to the ten largest clones. The trial excluded patients who had a history of autoimmune disease or were on systemic immunosuppression. In every dose cohort, peripheral blood was drawn for TCR sequencing at baseline, cycle 4 day 1, and cycle 7 day 1. Samples were obtained from an open-label, multicenter, first-in-human phase I dose-escalation trial of ivuxolimab. Adults with locally advanced or metastatic melanoma, renal cell, hepatocellular, or head and neck squamous cell carcinoma were enrolled in the trial. Before TCR sequencing, CD4+ T cells and CD8+ T cells were sorted from peripheral blood as separate populations.

Between the V and J ends, shortened by 2 bases and 9 bases respectively, the junction contains 14 bases. Spanning cysteine to phenylalanine, the CDR3 consists of 14 amino acids. Only the CDR3 part of the read is kept: 42 bases, read in frame from the first base. CDR1 and CDR2 are read off the germline V gene as SNHLY and FYNNEI. The sequence came from an adult with an advanced solid tumor such as melanoma, head and neck, liver or kidney cancer. The V and J segments used are TRBV2 and TRBJ2-1; no D gene can be assigned with confidence. The sequences come from CD4+ or CD8+ T cells sorted from blood, collected in a trial of the OX40 agonist ivuxolimab. The CDR3 has the sequence CASSESAMSVEQFF. Read as DNA, the sequence is TGTGCCAGCAGTGAATCCGCTATGTCGGTTGAGCAGTTCTTC.